These T cell receptor beta chains were read from a single sample in a study of untreated major depressive disorder. This table comes from immunoSEQ multiplex PCR, and its TCRdb copy is limited to in-frame clones, with some not included. The sample has 10,000 to 15,000 clones, around nine tenths seen once. The sequencing sample was made of CD4+ T cells from PBMCs. These receptors were taken from a man under 40 with major depressive disorder. The conserved cysteine and the conserved F or W are not part of the CDR3 here. Size is omitted from some rows. Given values are once, few, many or a class for expanded clones.

clone size	J gene	V gene	CDR3 protein
.	TRBJ2-1	TRBV7-9	ASSLAGRGPEQF
.	TRBJ1-4	TRBV5-1	ASSGGRANEKLF
.	TRBJ1-5	TRBV6-6	ASSPAEGNQPQH
.	TRBJ1-6	TRBV2	ASSPNDSGSPLH
.	TRBJ2-1	TRBV6-1	ASSPNLGWAEQF
.	TRBJ2-7	TRBV5-4	ASSPATQEYEQY
.	TRBJ1-5	TRBV2	ASKRREGTQPQH
.	TRBJ2-2	TRBV5-1	ASSLDRAGELF
.	TRBJ2-3	TRBV28	ASTPSSPPKDTQY
.	TRBJ2-1	TRBV30	AWSSRGNEQF
.	TRBJ2-5	TRBV4-1	ASSQVGAGGRETQY
.	TRBJ2-1	TRBV7-6	ASSLVTGTGNEQF
.	TRBJ1-5	TRBV10-1	AYTPREHRGQPQH
.	TRBJ2-7	TRBV9	ASSPTVAGGSYEQY
.	TRBJ1-1	TRBV30	AWSGVAGGR
.	TRBJ2-6	TRBV25-1	ASGDFSGANVLT
.	TRBJ1-1	TRBV12-5	ASGTRTVHAEAF
.	TRBJ2-5	TRBV28	ASRQGFGETQY
.	TRBJ2-6	TRBV7-9	ASSSEKKSSGANVLT
.	TRBJ2-7	TRBV18	ASSPPNRVDEQY
.	TRBJ2-3	TRBV6-1	ASSVSGLAGGASTDTQY
.	TRBJ2-2	TRBV9	ASSVTSSNTGELF
.	TRBJ1-2	TRBV5-6	ASSFGGGYT
.	TRBJ1-4	TRBV7-3	ASSLTTAGLEKLF
.	TRBJ2-2	TRBV11-2	ASSLEAAFPNTGELF
.	TRBJ2-5	TRBV7-9	ASSLGSGETQY
.	TRBJ1-2	TRBV28	ASSSTASYT
.	TRBJ2-1	TRBV5-6	ASSFKGGSYNEQF
.	TRBJ2-4	TRBV5-6	ASSNYFLLAKNIQY
.	TRBJ2-5	TRBV2	ASRVQGAPQETQY
.	TRBJ1-1	TRBV28	ASSFRGSLNEAF
.	TRBJ1-4	TRBV2	ASRPDRAGAEKLF
.	TRBJ1-1	TRBV18	ASSKTGERTEAF
.	TRBJ2-7	TRBV4-1	ASSQGQDSIYEQY
once	TRBJ2-7	TRBV4-2	ASSQGEGGANEQY
.	TRBJ1-5	TRBV7-2	ASSSLGVINQPQH
.	TRBJ1-4	TRBV7-9	ASSLPGRIHEKLF
.	TRBJ1-3	TRBV30	AWNLARVPSGNTIY
once	TRBJ1-1	TRBV28	ASSLTGRARAEAF
.	TRBJ2-3	TRBV7-9	ASSSLAGGTDTQY
.	TRBJ1-3	TRBV12-5	ASGITPDRGLGNTIY